This passage covers 6 T cell receptor beta chains from one sample sequenced in a study of cytomegalovirus exposure and HLA in healthy donors. Vbeta (60) and Jbeta (13) primers were used in the PCR. The repertoire was sequenced with immunoSEQ multiplex PCR; TCRdb's copy has only in-frame clones and lacks some. The sample has about 160,000 clones, around nine tenths seen once. The source material was PBMCs. These receptors were collected from a woman under 40 in good health and CMV-seronegative.

The chain carries TRBV9 and TRBJ2-5, with 10 bases that match TRBD1. With the DNA end fitting TRBJ2-7 better, the J assignment may be wrong. Germline CDR1 reads SGDLS; CDR2 reads YYNGEE. CDR3 length equals 15 residues. The CDR3 sequence is CASLPPGQGTYEQYF. CDR3 nucleotide sequence: TGTGCCAGCCTCCCCCCGGGACAGGGGACGTACGAGCAGTACTTC.

The rearrangement joins TRBV27 to TRBJ1-2; tentative D call: TRBD1 (5 bases). The V end was cut by 4 bases, the J end by 5 bases, with 17 bases between. Germline values: CDR1 MNHEY, CDR2 SMNVEV (reference sequence). This CDR3 comprises 15 residues. In nucleotides, the CDR3 is TGTGCCAGCAGTTCCAACTGGGGGGAATCATATGGCTACACCTTC. This codes for CASSSNWGESYGYTF.

V is TRBV9 and J is TRBJ2-1, with D perhaps matching TRBD1 (6 bases). Germline V gene data show CDR1 as SGDLS and CDR2 as YYNGEE. V lost 0 bases and J lost 5, with 15 bases in between. The CDR3 contains 16 residues. CDR3 sequence: CASSVDPLTGNNEQFF. The CDR3 bases are TGTGCCAGCAGCGTAGACCCCCTAACAGGGAACAATGAGCAGTTCTTC. The whole variable domain, filled in from reference TRBV9 and TRBJ2-1, reads DSGVTQTPKHLITATGQRVTLRCSPRSGDLSVYWYQQSLDQGLQFLIQYYNGEERAKGNILERFSAQQFPDLHSELNLSSLELGDSALYFCASSVDPLTGNNEQFFGPGTRLTVL.

The J gene is TRBJ2-7, the V gene TRBV5-4, with 12 bases aligning to TRBD2. V lost 5 bases to trimming and J lost 6 bases; unmatched junction nucleotides: 15. CDR1 SGHNT and CDR2 YYREEE come from the germline V gene (reference sequence). The CDR3 covers 17 residues. As DNA, the CDR3 is TGTGCCAGCAGTCCAGTTCCTAGCGGGAGGGCCGGCGGCGAGCAGTACTTC. This sequence encodes CASSPVPSGRAGGEQYF.

The V gene is TRBV19, the J gene TRBJ1-5, with D perhaps matching TRBD1 (6 bases). CDR1 LNHDA and CDR2 SQIVND come from the germline V gene (reference sequence). V lost 2 bases and J lost 1, with 6 bases in between. The CDR3 has 14 residues. CDR3 nucleotide sequence: TGTGCCAGTAGTATAACAGGGAGCAATCAGCCCCAGCATTTT. Translating it yields CASSITGSNQPQHF.

This clone was seen only once. This chain joins TRBV9 and TRBJ1-1; 7 nucleotides align to TRBD1. With 3 bases clipped from V and 4 bases from J, the junction kept 9 bases outside the gene matches. Germline V gene sequence: CDR1 SGDLS, CDR2 YYNGEE. The CDR3 has 15 residues. Written as DNA, the CDR3 is TGTGCCAGCAGCGAACAGGGGACGCCGACCACTGAAGCTTTCTTT. It yields the protein CASSEQGTPTTEAFF.